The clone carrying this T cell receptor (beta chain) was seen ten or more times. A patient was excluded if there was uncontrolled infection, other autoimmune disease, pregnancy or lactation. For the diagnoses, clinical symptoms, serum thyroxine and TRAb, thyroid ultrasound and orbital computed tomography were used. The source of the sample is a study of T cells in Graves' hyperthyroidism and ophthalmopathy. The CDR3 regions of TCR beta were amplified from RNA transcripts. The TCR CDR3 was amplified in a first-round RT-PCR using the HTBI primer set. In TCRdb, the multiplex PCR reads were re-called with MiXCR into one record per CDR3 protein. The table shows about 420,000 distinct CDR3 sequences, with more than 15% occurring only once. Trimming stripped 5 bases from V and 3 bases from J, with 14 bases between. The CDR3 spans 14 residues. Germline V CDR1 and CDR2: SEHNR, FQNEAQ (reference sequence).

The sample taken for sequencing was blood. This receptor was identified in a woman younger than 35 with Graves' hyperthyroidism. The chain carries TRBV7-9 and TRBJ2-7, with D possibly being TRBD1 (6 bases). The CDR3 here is CASSPMGAIYEQYF. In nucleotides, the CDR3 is TGTGCCAGCAGCCCCATGGGGGCAATCTACGAGCAGTACTTC.